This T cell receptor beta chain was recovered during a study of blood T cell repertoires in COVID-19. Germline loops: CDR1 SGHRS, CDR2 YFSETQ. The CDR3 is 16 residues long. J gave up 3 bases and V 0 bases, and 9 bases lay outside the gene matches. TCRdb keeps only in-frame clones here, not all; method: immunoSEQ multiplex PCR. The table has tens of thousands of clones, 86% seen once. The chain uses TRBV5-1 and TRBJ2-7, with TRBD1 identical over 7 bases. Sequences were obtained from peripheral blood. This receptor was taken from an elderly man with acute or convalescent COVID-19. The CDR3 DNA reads TGCGCCAGCAGCTTGGCCTGGGGACAGCCTCTCTACGAGCAGTACTTC. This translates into CASSLAWGQPLYEQYF.